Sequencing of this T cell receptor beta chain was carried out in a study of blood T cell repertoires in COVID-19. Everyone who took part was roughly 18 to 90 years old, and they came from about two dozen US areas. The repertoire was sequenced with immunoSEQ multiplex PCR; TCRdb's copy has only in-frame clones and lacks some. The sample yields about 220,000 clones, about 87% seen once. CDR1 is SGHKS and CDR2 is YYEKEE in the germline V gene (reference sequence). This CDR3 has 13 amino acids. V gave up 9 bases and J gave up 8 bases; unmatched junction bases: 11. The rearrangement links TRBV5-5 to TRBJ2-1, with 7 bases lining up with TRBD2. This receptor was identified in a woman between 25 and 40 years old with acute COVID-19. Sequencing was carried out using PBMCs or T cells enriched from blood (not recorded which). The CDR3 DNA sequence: TGTGCCACAACAACGGGACTACGCGATGAGCAGTTCTTC. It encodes CATTTGLRDEQFF.